This is a list of T cell receptor beta chains from one sample in a study of metastatic and nonmetastatic thyroid tumors. MiXCR was used by TCRdb to re-call the PCR reads. The sample shows about 7,000 clones, more than 15% of them seen only once. The sample comprised adjacent normal tissue. These receptors all come from a male donor with papillary thyroid cancer or a benign thyroid nodule (not recorded which). Some clones in this sample may be carry-over from other donors' samples. The CDR3 runs from the conserved cysteine through the conserved F or W. The D gene is left open where the match is weak. Clone size appears in some rows only: once, few, many, or a class for an expanded clone.

j_call d_call clone_size v_call cdr3_nt cdr3_aa
TRBJ1-6 NA NA TRBV7-2 TGTGCCAGCAGCTTAGGGTCGGGATCACCCCTCCACTTT CASSLGSGSPLHF
TRBJ2-2 NA NA TRBV28 TGTGCCAGCAGGACTTCCACGAGGGGGGGGGCCGGGGAGCTGTTTTTT CASRTSTRGGAGELFF
TRBJ1-2 NA many TRBV7-9 TGTGCCAGCAGCAGTGGGGCAAGTTATGGCTACACCTTC CASSSGASYGYTF
TRBJ2-7 TRBD2 large TRBV6-5 TGTGCCAGCAGTTACTCAAGCGGGAACTCCTACGAGCAGTACTTC CASSYSSGNSYEQYF
TRBJ2-1 NA many TRBV7-8 TGTGCCAGCAGCACCGGGACCGGTAACAATGAGCAGTTCTTC CASSTGTGNNEQFF
TRBJ2-2 NA NA TRBV6-1 TGTGCCAGCAGTCCCCACCACGCGAACACCGGGGAGCTGTTTTTT CASSPHHANTGELFF
TRBJ2-1 NA many TRBV7-9 TGTGCCAGCAGCTTAGGGGGGGGGACAGGAGAGCAGTTCTTC CASSLGGGTGEQFF
TRBJ1-3 NA few TRBV2 TGTGCCAGCAGTGAAGGCATGAGCGGTGGCACCATATATTTT CASSEGMSGGTIYF
TRBJ1-5 NA NA TRBV27 TGTGCCAGCATCTCCGGGCTACGGGGACAGCCCCAGCATTTT CASISGLRGQPQHF
TRBJ2-5 TRBD1 medium-sized TRBV6-1 TGTGCCAGCATGGAGTGGGACAGGGGGCAGGTGACCCAGTACTTC CASMEWDRGQVTQYF
TRBJ1-2 NA few TRBV12-3/TRBV12-4 TGTGCCAGCAGCTTGGACCTGGCGAGCGGCTACACCTTC CASSLDLASGYTF
TRBJ1-5 TRBD1 few TRBV7-8 TGTGCCAGCAGCTTCTCCCGGGACAGCCTCCAGCATTTT CASSFSRDSLQHF
TRBJ2-3 NA NA TRBV10-3 TGTGCCATCAGCTGGGGCCTCACAGATATGCAGTATTTT CAISWGLTDMQYF
TRBJ2-5 NA few TRBV6-1 TGTGCCAGCAGGACCCCTGAAGAGACCCAGTACTTC CASRTPEETQYF